The 9 T cell receptor beta chains below come from one sample, sequenced in a study of early T cells in non-severe SARS-CoV-2 infection. MiXCR was run by TCRdb on the 5' RACE reads, yielding one entry per CDR3 protein. The top ten hold over 4.5% of the sample, which has about 46,000 distinct CDR3 sequences, 9.4% seen once. The sample was whole blood, taken at baseline. The receptors stem from an adult who was a healthcare worker with PCR-confirmed SARS-CoV-2 infection or an uninfected control (not recorded which).

This clonotype came up a few times. This rearrangement joins TRBV4-3 to TRBJ2-2, with TRBD1 matching 7 bases. J gave up 6 bases and V 3 bases, and 10 bases lay outside the gene matches. The length of the CDR3 is 16 residues. CDR1 LGHNA and CDR2 YSLEER come from the germline V gene. The CDR3 DNA reads TGCGCCAGCAGCCAGACGACAGGGATATATGCCGGGGAGCTGTTTTTT. Translating gives CASSQTTGIYAGELFF.

In its sample, this clonotype was seen a few times. This chain links TRBV30 with TRBJ1-4, with 9 bases lining up with TRBD1. Germline lookup yields CDR1 GTSNPN and CDR2 SVGIG (reference sequence). V lost 5 bases, J lost 8 bases, and 9 bases stayed unmatched. The CDR3 consists of 14 residues. CDR3 nucleotide sequence: TGTGCCTGGGACCCACAGGGGGCAAACGAAAAACTGTTTTTT. Translation gives CAWDPQGANEKLFF. Using reference TRBV30 and TRBJ1-4 for the parts outside the CDR3, the full variable domain is SQTIHQWPATLVQPVGSPLSLECTVEGTSNPNLYWYRQAAGRGLQLLFYSVGIGQISSEVPQNLSASRPQDRQFILSSKKLLLSDSGFYLCAWDPQGANEKLFFGSGTQLSVL.

This sequence joins TRBV19 and TRBJ1-4, with D uncertain. Trimming removed 3 bases at V and 7 bases at J, with 15 bases between. Germline V gene sequence: CDR1 LNHDA, CDR2 SQIVND (reference sequence). CDR3 length: 15 amino acids. The chain's CDR3 is CASSIGEVDGEKLFF. The CDR3 nucleotides are TGTGCCAGTAGTATTGGAGAGGTTGACGGTGAAAAACTGTTTTTT.

This clonotype was observed a handful of times. The chain uses TRBV7-6 and TRBJ2-7; tentatively, D is TRBD1 or TRBD2 (5 bases each). In germline, CDR1 is SGHVS, CDR2 FNYEAQ. The ends were cut back, 1 base at V and 1 base at J, with 11 bases in the middle. The CDR3 is 15 residues long. CDR3 loop: CASSLELGESYEQYF. Written as DNA, the CDR3 is TGTGCCAGCAGCTTAGAGCTGGGGGAGTCCTACGAGCAGTACTTC.

This clonotype was picked up a small number of times. The chain is built from TRBV24-1 and TRBJ2-1, with no clear D. CDR1 and CDR2 from the germline V gene are KGHDR and SFDVKD. V was clipped by 1 base and J by 5 bases, with 5 bases between them. This CDR3 has 13 amino acids. This chain's CDR3 is CATSDFGDNEQFF. The CDR3 region has the DNA TGTGCCACCAGTGATTTTGGGGACAATGAGCAGTTCTTC.

There are many counts of this clonotype. The chain combines TRBV7-6 with TRBJ1-6; a weak D match, TRBD1 (6 bases). Trimming shortened V by 5 bases and J by 1 base, and 15 bases separated the two germline ends. CDR1 is SGHVS, CDR2 FNYEAQ, per germline. The CDR3 contains 17 residues. CDR3 sequence reads: CASSTTLRGSYNSPLHF. CDR3 DNA: TGTGCCAGCAGCACAACACTCAGGGGATCCTATAATTCACCCCTCCACTTT.

This clonotype occurred many times. V usage is TRBV30 and J usage is TRBJ2-5, with 10 bases aligning to TRBD2. The CDR3 covers 17 residues. The V segment lost 0 bases and the J segment 1 base; nucleotides outside the gene matches: 8. Germline CDR1 reads GTSNPN; CDR2 reads SVGIG (reference sequence). The CDR3 here is CAWSVGASGGGQETQYF. CDR3 in DNA: TGTGCCTGGAGTGTAGGCGCTAGCGGGGGAGGCCAAGAGACCCAGTACTTC.

There are a few counts of this clonotype. V and J are TRBV20-1 and TRBJ2-7; 8 bases agree with TRBD2. This CDR3 contains 15 residues. The J segment lost 6 bases and the V segment lost 0 bases, leaving 10 bases of the junction unmatched. Germline CDR1 reads DFQATT; CDR2 reads SNEGSKA (reference sequence). CDR3 region: CSARDPSGGTVEQYF. As DNA, the CDR3 is TGCAGTGCTAGAGATCCGTCGGGAGGGACGGTCGAGCAGTACTTC.

There are many counts of this clonotype. The chain uses TRBV5-1 and TRBJ2-3; 9 nucleotides agree with TRBD1. This CDR3 has 13 amino acids. CDR1 is SGHRS, CDR2 YFSETQ, per germline. Trimming took 4 bases from V and 4 from J; bases not matched to a gene: 1. This CDR3 is CASSTGGADTQYF. CDR3 in DNA: TGCGCCAGCAGCACAGGGGGCGCAGATACGCAGTATTTT. Drawing the rest from reference TRBV5-1 and TRBJ2-3, the complete variable domain is KAGVTQTPRYLIKTRGQQVTLSCSPISGHRSVSWYQQTPGQGLQFLFEYFSETQRNKGNFPGRFSGRQFSNSRSEMNVSTLELGDSALYLCASSTGGADTQYFGPGTRLTVL.